This TCR beta chain was recovered during a study of blood T cells in healthy people across ages. A sample-barcoded 5' primer and a J-beta primer mix were used in a second PCR of roughly 7 to 12 cycles. Each CDR3 protein gets one entry after TCRdb re-called the 5' RACE reads with MiXCR. The sample lists 1.5 million to 2 million distinct CDR3 sequences; roughly 28% were seen once. Trimming took off 6 bases at V and 0 bases at J, with 9 bases between the two ends. The CDR3 has 14 residues. The rearrangement links TRBV12-3 or TRBV12-4 to TRBJ1-3; D unclear. Source material: blood. The source of this sequence is a woman in her twenties or thirties in good health. This CDR3 reads CASSKTFSGNTIYF. CDR3 sequence (DNA): TGTGCCAGCAGCAAAACCTTCTCTGGAAACACCATATATTTT.